This T cell receptor beta chain originates from a study of beta chain features in type 1 diabetes. General study results and limits: Reduced insertions and increased deletions marked VDJ junctions in type 1 diabetes patients. TCRB CDR3s from Type 1 diabetes patients were moderately but significantly shorter in all four CD4+ subsets.

This clone turned up a few times. Its antigen is unidentified. This CDR3 has 14 residues. Germline loops: CDR1 SGHAT, CDR2 FQNNGV. V shed 1 base and J shed 9 bases, with 13 bases lying between them. Every isolated RNA sample was fully reverse transcribed, so sequencing captured expressed TCRB transcripts. TCRdb's copy holds only in-frame clones and misses some; the assay was immunoSEQ multiplex PCR. The data hold approximately 360,000 clones, with 10% to 15% observed a single time. The chain uses TRBV11-2 and TRBJ2-1; D may be TRBD2 (5 bases). The TCR was taken from a woman aged 18 to 35 with type 1 diabetes. The sample was naive CD4+ T cells from blood. The CDR3 DNA reads as TGTGCCAGCAGCTTAGGTGGGAGTAAAATTGAGCAGTTCTTC. This translates into CASSLGGSKIEQFF.